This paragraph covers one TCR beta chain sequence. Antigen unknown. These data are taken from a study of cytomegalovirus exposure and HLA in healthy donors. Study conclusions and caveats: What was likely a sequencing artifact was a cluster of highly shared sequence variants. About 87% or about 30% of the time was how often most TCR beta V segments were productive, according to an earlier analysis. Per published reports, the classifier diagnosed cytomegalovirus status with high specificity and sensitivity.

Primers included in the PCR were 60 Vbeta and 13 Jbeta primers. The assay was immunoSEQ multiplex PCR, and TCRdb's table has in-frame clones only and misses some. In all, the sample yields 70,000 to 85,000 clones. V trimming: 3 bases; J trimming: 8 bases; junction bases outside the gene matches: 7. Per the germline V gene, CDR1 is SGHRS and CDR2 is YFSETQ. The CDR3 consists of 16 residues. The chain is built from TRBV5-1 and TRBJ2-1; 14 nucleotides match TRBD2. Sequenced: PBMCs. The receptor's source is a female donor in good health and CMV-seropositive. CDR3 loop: CASSWGTSGSIDEQFF. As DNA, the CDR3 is TGCGCCAGCAGCTGGGGGACTAGCGGGAGTATAGATGAGCAGTTCTTC.